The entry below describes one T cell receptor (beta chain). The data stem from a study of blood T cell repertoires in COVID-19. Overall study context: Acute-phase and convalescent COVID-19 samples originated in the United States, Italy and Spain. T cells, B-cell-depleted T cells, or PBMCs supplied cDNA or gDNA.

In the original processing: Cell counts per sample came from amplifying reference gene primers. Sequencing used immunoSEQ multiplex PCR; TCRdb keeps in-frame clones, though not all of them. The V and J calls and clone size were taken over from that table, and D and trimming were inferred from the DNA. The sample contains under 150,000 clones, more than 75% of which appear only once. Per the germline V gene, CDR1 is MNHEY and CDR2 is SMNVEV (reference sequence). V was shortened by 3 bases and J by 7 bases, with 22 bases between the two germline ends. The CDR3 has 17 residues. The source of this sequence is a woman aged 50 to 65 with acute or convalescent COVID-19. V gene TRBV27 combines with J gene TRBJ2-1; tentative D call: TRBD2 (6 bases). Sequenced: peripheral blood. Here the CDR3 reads CASSFNRDSRESNEQFF. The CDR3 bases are TGTGCCAGCAGTTTTAATCGGGACTCCCGAGAGAGTAATGAGCAGTTCTTC.